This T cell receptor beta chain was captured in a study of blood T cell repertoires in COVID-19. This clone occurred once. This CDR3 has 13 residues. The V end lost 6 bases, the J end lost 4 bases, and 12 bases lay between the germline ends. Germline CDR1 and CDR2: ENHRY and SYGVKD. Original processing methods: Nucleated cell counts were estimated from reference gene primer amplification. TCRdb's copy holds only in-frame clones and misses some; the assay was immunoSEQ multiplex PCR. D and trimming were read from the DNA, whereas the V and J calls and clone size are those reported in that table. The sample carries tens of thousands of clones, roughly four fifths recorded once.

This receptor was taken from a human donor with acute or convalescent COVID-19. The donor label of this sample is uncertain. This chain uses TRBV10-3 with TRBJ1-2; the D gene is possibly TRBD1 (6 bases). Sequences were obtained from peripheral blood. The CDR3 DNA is TGTGCCATCAGAGAGGACAGCTCCTATGGCTACACCTTC. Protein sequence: CAIREDSSYGYTF.